This is a list of T cell receptor beta chains from one sample in a study of T cell repertoires in cytomegalovirus infection. Their recognized antigens are unknown. TCRdb processed the reads anew with MiXCR; each CDR3 protein has one entry. The sample shows fewer than 1,000,000 distinct CDR3 sequences, 31% of them seen only once. Specimen: cultured CD8+ T cells from PBMCs, collected from culture after CMV antigen stimulation. All receptors come from a human donor in good health (CMV status not recorded). Some clones in this sample may be carry-over from other donors' samples. CDR3s include the opening cysteine and the closing phenylalanine or tryptophan. A D gene is named only where the DNA matches it firmly. Size values are once, few and many counts, or a class for expanded clones, and some rows have none.

J,size,D,V,DNA,CDR3
TRBJ2-7,few,-,TRBV5-5,TGTGCCAGCAGCTTCAAATACCACGAGCAGTACTTC,CASSFKYHEQYF
TRBJ1-1,-,-,TRBV19,TGTGCCAGTAGGCGAGGGGGGGAAGTGGGCACTGAAGCTTTCTTT,CASRRGGEVGTEAFF
TRBJ2-6,few,TRBD1,TRBV7-3,TGTGCCAGCAGCCTTCCGGGACAGGTCGCTGGGGCCAACGTCCTGACTTTC,CASSLPGQVAGANVLTF
TRBJ2-5,few,TRBD2,TRBV27,TGTGCCAGCAGTCGAGACCCGAGCGGGGCTGTGGAGACCCAGTACTTC,CASSRDPSGAVETQYF
TRBJ1-4,few,TRBD1,TRBV9,TGTGCCAGCAGCCCCGGGACAGAACTTTACGGAACTAATGAAAAACTGTTTTTT,CASSPGTELYGTNEKLFF
TRBJ2-7,few,TRBD1,TRBV19,TGTGCCAGTACCCTGACAGGGAACCCTTCGGGGGAGCAGTACTTC,CASTLTGNPSGEQYF
TRBJ1-1,few,-,TRBV7-3,TGTGCCAGCAGCTCCGGACTGATCATGAACACTGAAGCTTTCTTT,CASSSGLIMNTEAFF
TRBJ1-4,-,-,TRBV29-1,TGCAGCGTTGTATCTGGGGCGGAAAAACTGTTTTTT,CSVVSGAEKLFF
TRBJ1-1,-,-,TRBV5-4,TGTGCCAGCAGCCCGTACGGGGGCAGAACTGAAGCTTTCTTT,CASSPYGGRTEAFF
TRBJ1-6,-,TRBD1,TRBV27,TGTGCCAGCAGTTACGGACAGGGTCATTCACCCCTCCACTTT,CASSYGQGHSPLHF
TRBJ2-5,-,-,TRBV25-1,TGTGCCAGCAGTGTTACGGTCCAAGAGACCCAGTACTTC,CASSVTVQETQYF
TRBJ1-3,few,-,TRBV3-1,TGTGCCAGCAGCCAAGCGATGGGGCCAGGAGGAAACACCATATATTTT,CASSQAMGPGGNTIYF
TRBJ1-6,many,-,TRBV7-2,TGTGCCAGCAGCCCGGGGGTGCCCGGGGTCAGCTCCTATAATTCACCCCTCCACTTT,CASSPGVPGVSSYNSPLHF
TRBJ2-6,-,-,TRBV7-9,TGTGCCAGCAGCTTAGGACTACTTTCTGGGGCCAACGTCCTGACTTTC,CASSLGLLSGANVLTF
TRBJ2-5,many,-,TRBV7-8,TGTGCCAGCAGCGGGGAGTGGGCAGGAGGGGATCAAGAGACCCAGTACTTC,CASSGEWAGGDQETQYF
TRBJ2-2,-,-,TRBV7-3,TGTGTCAGCAGCCGTCACCCTGACAGAACGAACACCGGGGAGCTGTTTTTT,CVSSRHPDRTNTGELFF
TRBJ1-6,many,TRBD1,TRBV7-6,TGTGCCAGCAGTTCATTCCGGGACAGGGATTCACCCCTCCACTTT,CASSSFRDRDSPLHF
TRBJ1-1,-,-,TRBV6-4,TGTGCCAGCAGTGAAGCGTGGGGGCTTGAAGCTTTCTTT,CASSEAWGLEAFF
TRBJ1-2,-,TRBD1,TRBV5-3,TGTGCCAGCAGCGCGCCCGGGACAGGAGACTATGGCTACACCTTC,CASSAPGTGDYGYTF
TRBJ1-2,-,-,TRBV2,TGTGCCAGCGACGCGGGCAGGGGACCTAACTATGGCTACACCTTC,CASDAGRGPNYGYTF
TRBJ2-1,-,-,TRBV7-9,TGTGCCAGCAGCTCTAGGGGGGCGGGGTTCAATGAGCAGTTCTTC,CASSSRGAGFNEQFF
TRBJ2-1,-,-,TRBV7-3,TGTGCCAGCAGCCAACCACCAAAAGGGGCCAGCTCCTACAATGAGCAGTTCTTC,CASSQPPKGASSYNEQFF
TRBJ1-1,few,-,TRBV12-3/TRBV12-4,TGTGCCAGCAGTTTTGGATTCGGGACAGAAGCTTTCTTT,CASSFGFGTEAFF
TRBJ1-5,many,-,TRBV20-1,TGCAGTGCTAGAGATTACAGCGGTTCCGATCAGCCCCAGCATTTT,CSARDYSGSDQPQHF
TRBJ1-2,-,-,TRBV29-1,TGCAGCGTTGAAGATTCGGCCGGAAAGAACTATGGCTACACCTTC,CSVEDSAGKNYGYTF
TRBJ2-7,many,-,TRBV12-3/TRBV12-4,TGTGCCAGCAGGAGCTCCTACGAGCAGTACTTC,CASRSSYEQYF
TRBJ2-7,few,TRBD1,TRBV4-1,TGCGCCAGCAGCCATTCCGGGACAGGGGCTACCGTCGAGCAGTACTTC,CASSHSGTGATVEQYF
TRBJ2-1,-,TRBD1,TRBV7-2,TGTGCCAGCAACTCCGGGACAGGGACCCATGAGCAGTTCTTC,CASNSGTGTHEQFF
TRBJ1-4,-,-,TRBV20-1,TGCAGTGCTACTCCCCGACCGATTGCAACTAATGAAAAACTGTTTTTT,CSATPRPIATNEKLFF
TRBJ2-5,-,TRBD2,TRBV5-6,TGTGCCAGCAGCTTGAGCCGGGGACTAGCGGGGGTAGGCCAAGAGACCCAGTACTTC,CASSLSRGLAGVGQETQYF
TRBJ1-1,-,-,TRBV2,TGTGCCAGCTGGTGGGGCTCTGAAGCTTTCTTT,CASWWGSEAFF
TRBJ1-5,-,-,TRBV20-1,TGCAGTGCTAGAGATCGGGGCCCGAGCCATCAGCCCCAGCATTTT,CSARDRGPSHQPQHF
TRBJ2-3,few,-,TRBV7-9,TGTGCCAGCAGCTCCTCGGACGCGAATACGCAGTATTTT,CASSSSDANTQYF
TRBJ2-6,-,-,TRBV7-8,TGTGCCAGCAGCTTAGGGCCAGGTAGGGGAGAACTGGAGGCCAACGTCCTGACTTTC,CASSLGPGRGELEANVLTF
TRBJ2-3,-,-,TRBV24-1,TGTGCCACCAGTGATCCGTCCCAACCCTACACAGATACGCAGTATTTT,CATSDPSQPYTDTQYF
TRBJ1-5,once,TRBD1,TRBV6-2/TRBV6-3,TGTGCCAGCAGTGTAGCAGGGGGAGGAAGACAGCCCCAGCATTTT,CASSVAGGGRQPQHF
TRBJ2-2,-,-,TRBV29-1,TGCAGCGTTGGGGCAGGGGACACCGGGGAGCTGTTTTTT,CSVGAGDTGELFF
TRBJ2-1,few,TRBD1,TRBV4-1,TGCGCCAGCAGTTATCAACCCGGGACAGGGGGCTACAATGAGCAGTTCTTC,CASSYQPGTGGYNEQFF
TRBJ1-5,many,-,TRBV7-8,TGTGCCAGCAGCTTTGTTGGGCAGCCCCAGCATTTT,CASSFVGQPQHF
TRBJ1-5,few,-,TRBV11-2,TGTGCCAGCAGCTTAGATCTGGGTGTGAGCAATCAGCCCCAGCATTTT,CASSLDLGVSNQPQHF
TRBJ1-4,few,-,TRBV2,TGTGCCAGCCTAAACCCGGTTGCAACTAATGAAAAACTGTTTTTT,CASLNPVATNEKLFF